The rows below give T cell receptor beta chains drawn from one sample of a study of shared clonotypes between healthy human individuals. The method was immunoSEQ multiplex PCR; TCRdb's version includes in-frame clones alone and lacks a portion of them. The sample includes millions of clones, about 92% of them seen just once. The sample taken for sequencing was naive CD4+ T cells sorted from blood. Receptor source: a man between 18 and 35 years old in good health. Each CDR3 is given with its conserved first and last residue. Fields, in order: CDR3 length, J gene, D gene, V gene, clone size, CDR3 protein, CDR3 DNA. D genes are given only for firm matches. The size of a clone is reported for some rows only, either as once, few or many, or as a class for expanded clones.

len: 16; j_gene: TRBJ2-7; d_gene: TRBD2; v_gene: TRBV6-6; abundance: few; CDR3aa: CASGRRASGSPREQYF; CDR3nt: TGTGCCAGCGGACGTAGGGCTAGCGGGAGCCCGAGGGAGCAGTACTTC
len: 16; j_gene: TRBJ2-4; d_gene: NA; v_gene: TRBV27; abundance: NA; CDR3aa: CASSLSLGQGGNIQYF; CDR3nt: TGTGCCAGCAGTTTATCCCTGGGTCAGGGTGGGAACATTCAGTACTTC
len: 14; j_gene: TRBJ2-1; d_gene: NA; v_gene: TRBV7-6; abundance: NA; CDR3aa: CASSSLPGKDEQFF; CDR3nt: TGTGCCAGCAGCTCCCTTCCGGGGAAGGATGAGCAGTTCTTC
len: 15; j_gene: TRBJ2-3; d_gene: NA; v_gene: TRBV6-5; abundance: NA; CDR3aa: CASSSTTGTTDTQYF; CDR3nt: TGTGCCAGCAGTTCTACAACAGGGACCACAGATACGCAGTATTTT
len: 14; j_gene: TRBJ1-5; d_gene: NA; v_gene: TRBV19; abundance: NA; CDR3aa: CASSIGQFGQPQHF; CDR3nt: TGTGCCAGTAGTATAGGACAGTTTGGTCAGCCCCAGCATTTT
len: 15; j_gene: TRBJ2-1; d_gene: TRBD2; v_gene: TRBV18; abundance: NA; CDR3aa: CASSPLAGDYNEQFF; CDR3nt: TGTGCCAGCTCACCCCTAGCGGGAGACTACAATGAGCAGTTCTTC
len: 14; j_gene: TRBJ1-1; d_gene: NA; v_gene: TRBV10-2; abundance: NA; CDR3aa: CASRNRVMNTEAFF; CDR3nt: TGCGCCAGCAGGAACAGGGTAATGAACACTGAAGCTTTCTTT
len: 13; j_gene: TRBJ1-1; d_gene: NA; v_gene: TRBV4-3; abundance: NA; CDR3aa: CASSFGAGTEAFF; CDR3nt: TGCGCCAGCAGCTTTGGGGCAGGCACTGAAGCTTTCTTT
len: 15; j_gene: TRBJ1-1; d_gene: NA; v_gene: TRBV5-1; abundance: NA; CDR3aa: CASSLEGGRNTEAFF; CDR3nt: TGCGCCAGCAGCTTGGAAGGGGGGCGGAACACTGAAGCTTTCTTT
len: 14; j_gene: TRBJ1-2; d_gene: NA; v_gene: TRBV19; abundance: few; CDR3aa: CASSMSGENYGYTF; CDR3nt: TGTGCCAGTAGTATGTCAGGGGAAAACTATGGCTACACCTTC
len: 12; j_gene: TRBJ2-3; d_gene: TRBD1; v_gene: TRBV5-4; abundance: NA; CDR3aa: CASSLEGGREYF; CDR3nt: TGTGCCAGCAGCTTGGAAGGGGGCCGTGAGTATTTT
len: 15; j_gene: TRBJ2-1; d_gene: TRBD2; v_gene: TRBV25-1; abundance: NA; CDR3aa: CASSEGLAATSEQFF; CDR3nt: TGTGCCAGCAGTGAAGGACTAGCGGCTACGAGTGAGCAGTTCTTC
len: 14; j_gene: TRBJ1-1; d_gene: TRBD1; v_gene: TRBV5-1; abundance: once; CDR3aa: CASSPQGRDTEAFF; CDR3nt: TGCGCCAGCAGCCCACAGGGGAGGGACACTGAAGCTTTCTTT
len: 18; j_gene: TRBJ2-3; d_gene: TRBD2; v_gene: TRBV4-1; abundance: NA; CDR3aa: CASSQVLAGGLSPDTQYF; CDR3nt: TGCGCCAGCAGCCAAGTTCTAGCGGGGGGCCTTTCCCCAGATACGCAGTATTTT
len: 17; j_gene: TRBJ2-7; d_gene: TRBD2; v_gene: TRBV11-2; abundance: NA; CDR3aa: CASRGLAGTILSYEQYF; CDR3nt: TGTGCCAGCAGGGGACTAGCGGGAACCATTCTCTCCTACGAGCAGTACTTC
len: 15; j_gene: TRBJ1-2; d_gene: NA; v_gene: TRBV10-3; abundance: few; CDR3aa: CAISGGRGLNYGYTF; CDR3nt: TGTGCCATCAGTGGAGGCAGGGGCCTAAACTATGGCTACACCTTC
len: 15; j_gene: TRBJ1-1; d_gene: TRBD1; v_gene: TRBV6-1; abundance: once; CDR3aa: CASSHSQGWDTEAFF; CDR3nt: TGTGCCAGCAGCCACTCACAGGGGTGGGACACTGAAGCTTTCTTT
len: 12; j_gene: TRBJ1-4; d_gene: NA; v_gene: TRBV30; abundance: NA; CDR3aa: CAWSVTNEKLFF; CDR3nt: TGTGCCTGGAGTGTCACTAATGAAAAACTGTTTTTT
len: 15; j_gene: TRBJ1-2; d_gene: NA; v_gene: TRBV7-2; abundance: NA; CDR3aa: CASSSPRGPLYGYTF; CDR3nt: TGTGCCAGCAGCTCCCCACGGGGACCCCTTTATGGCTACACCTTC
len: 15; j_gene: TRBJ2-2; d_gene: NA; v_gene: TRBV6-5; abundance: NA; CDR3aa: CASSFGPSGVGELFF; CDR3nt: TGTGCCAGCAGTTTCGGTCCATCGGGGGTCGGGGAGCTGTTTTTT
len: 15; j_gene: TRBJ2-5; d_gene: TRBD1; v_gene: TRBV9; abundance: NA; CDR3aa: CASSVGGQNQETQYF; CDR3nt: TGTGCCAGCAGCGTAGGGGGACAGAACCAAGAGACCCAGTACTTC
len: 14; j_gene: TRBJ2-7; d_gene: TRBD2; v_gene: TRBV2; abundance: once; CDR3aa: CASSQSGSSYEQYF; CDR3nt: TGTGCCAGCAGCCAAAGCGGGAGCTCCTACGAGCAGTACTTC
len: 14; j_gene: TRBJ1-3; d_gene: TRBD1; v_gene: TRBV9; abundance: few; CDR3aa: CASSDRDRGNTIYF; CDR3nt: TGTGCCAGCAGCGACCGGGACAGGGGAAACACCATATATTTT
len: 12; j_gene: TRBJ1-1; d_gene: NA; v_gene: TRBV6-1; abundance: NA; CDR3aa: CASTPDELEAFF; CDR3nt: TGTGCCAGCACCCCTGACGAACTTGAAGCTTTCTTT
len: 16; j_gene: TRBJ2-5; d_gene: NA; v_gene: TRBV9; abundance: NA; CDR3aa: CASSVGVQEARETQYF; CDR3nt: TGTGCCAGCAGCGTAGGAGTTCAAGAGGCGCGGGAGACCCAGTACTTC
len: 15; j_gene: TRBJ2-7; d_gene: TRBD1; v_gene: TRBV5-4; abundance: NA; CDR3aa: CASRPDRYKSYEQYF; CDR3nt: TGTGCCAGCAGACCGGACAGGTACAAGTCCTACGAGCAGTACTTC
len: 15; j_gene: TRBJ1-2; d_gene: NA; v_gene: TRBV7-2; abundance: NA; CDR3aa: CASSLGVRSNYGYTF; CDR3nt: TGTGCCAGCAGCTTAGGCGTCAGATCCAACTATGGCTACACCTTC
len: 13; j_gene: TRBJ2-2; d_gene: TRBD2; v_gene: TRBV19; abundance: NA; CDR3aa: CASSSSPGLAGSF; CDR3nt: TGTGCCAGTAGTTCTTCACCGGGACTAGCGGGGAGCTTT
len: 12; j_gene: TRBJ1-1; d_gene: NA; v_gene: TRBV5-1; abundance: NA; CDR3aa: CASIPRVPEAFF; CDR3nt: TGCGCCAGCATCCCCAGGGTCCCTGAAGCTTTCTTT
len: 15; j_gene: TRBJ1-3; d_gene: NA; v_gene: TRBV19; abundance: NA; CDR3aa: CASSMRPASGNTIYF; CDR3nt: TGTGCCAGTAGTATGAGGCCGGCCTCTGGAAACACCATATATTTT
len: 15; j_gene: TRBJ1-1; d_gene: NA; v_gene: TRBV19; abundance: NA; CDR3aa: CASIVFRGMNTEAFF; CDR3nt: TGTGCCAGTATAGTTTTTCGGGGGATGAACACTGAAGCTTTCTTT
len: 18; j_gene: TRBJ2-7; d_gene: TRBD1; v_gene: TRBV11-1; abundance: NA; CDR3aa: CASSPPGQGTIGNYEQYF; CDR3nt: TGTGCCAGCAGCCCACCGGGACAGGGGACCATAGGGAACTACGAGCAGTACTTC
len: 12; j_gene: TRBJ1-5; d_gene: NA; v_gene: TRBV30; abundance: NA; CDR3aa: CAWSRGSQPQHF; CDR3nt: TGTGCCTGGAGTAGGGGTAGTCAGCCCCAGCATTTT
len: 16; j_gene: TRBJ2-3; d_gene: NA; v_gene: TRBV6-5; abundance: NA; CDR3aa: CASSLEYRPSTDTQYF; CDR3nt: TGTGCCAGCAGTTTGGAATACCGCCCTAGCACAGATACGCAGTATTTT
len: 15; j_gene: TRBJ1-1; d_gene: NA; v_gene: TRBV5-1; abundance: NA; CDR3aa: CASSGGTKGNTEAFF; CDR3nt: TGCGCCAGCAGCGGGGGGACAAAAGGAAACACTGAAGCTTTCTTT
len: 14; j_gene: TRBJ2-7; d_gene: TRBD1; v_gene: TRBV10-3; abundance: NA; CDR3aa: CATSTGAYSYEQYF; CDR3nt: TGTGCCACCTCGACAGGGGCCTACTCCTACGAGCAGTACTTC
len: 14; j_gene: TRBJ2-5; d_gene: NA; v_gene: TRBV5-6; abundance: NA; CDR3aa: CASSLVSREETQYF; CDR3nt: TGTGCCAGCAGCTTGGTCAGCAGAGAAGAGACCCAGTACTTC
len: 17; j_gene: TRBJ2-2; d_gene: NA; v_gene: TRBV9; abundance: NA; CDR3aa: CASSVDSGATKTGELFF; CDR3nt: TGTGCCAGCAGCGTGGACAGCGGGGCCACCAAAACCGGGGAGCTGTTTTTT
len: 15; j_gene: TRBJ2-3; d_gene: NA; v_gene: TRBV6-5; abundance: NA; CDR3aa: CASSAYGTSTDTQYF; CDR3nt: TGTGCCAGCAGTGCCTACGGAACTAGCACAGATACGCAGTATTTT
len: 14; j_gene: TRBJ2-7; d_gene: NA; v_gene: TRBV19; abundance: NA; CDR3aa: CASSIGTRKDEQYF; CDR3nt: TGTGCCAGTAGTATAGGAACCCGCAAGGACGAGCAGTACTTC
len: 17; j_gene: TRBJ1-4; d_gene: NA; v_gene: TRBV7-9; abundance: few; CDR3aa: CASSLGQRFGFGEKLFF; CDR3nt: TGTGCCAGCAGCTTGGGCCAACGGTTTGGATTTGGTGAAAAACTGTTTTTT
len: 15; j_gene: TRBJ2-2; d_gene: TRBD1; v_gene: TRBV15; abundance: NA; CDR3aa: CATQTGGRNTGELFF; CDR3nt: TGTGCCACCCAAACAGGGGGCCGGAACACCGGGGAGCTGTTTTTT
len: 16; j_gene: TRBJ2-1; d_gene: NA; v_gene: TRBV14; abundance: NA; CDR3aa: CASSQPGQSSYNEQFF; CDR3nt: TGTGCCAGCAGCCAGCCCGGACAGAGCTCCTACAATGAGCAGTTCTTC
len: 13; j_gene: TRBJ2-5; d_gene: TRBD1; v_gene: TRBV19; abundance: NA; CDR3aa: CASRGQAQETQYF; CDR3nt: TGTGCCAGTAGAGGACAGGCCCAAGAGACCCAGTACTTC
len: 15; j_gene: TRBJ2-5; d_gene: TRBD2; v_gene: TRBV19; abundance: NA; CDR3aa: CASSEAGGPSETQYF; CDR3nt: TGTGCCAGTAGCGAAGCGGGGGGGCCTTCCGAGACCCAGTACTTC
len: 16; j_gene: TRBJ1-6; d_gene: NA; v_gene: TRBV7-2; abundance: once; CDR3aa: CASGPKVGSYNSPLHF; CDR3nt: TGTGCCAGCGGGCCCAAGGTGGGGTCCTATAATTCACCCCTCCACTTT
len: 14; j_gene: TRBJ1-5; d_gene: NA; v_gene: TRBV6-6; abundance: NA; CDR3aa: CASIDGGEGQPQHF; CDR3nt: TGTGCCAGCATTGATGGGGGGGAAGGGCAGCCCCAGCATTTT
len: 17; j_gene: TRBJ2-5; d_gene: TRBD2; v_gene: TRBV7-2; abundance: NA; CDR3aa: CASNFTGTSADQETQYF; CDR3nt: TGTGCCAGCAACTTCACCGGGACTAGCGCAGATCAAGAGACCCAGTACTTC
len: 14; j_gene: TRBJ2-5; d_gene: NA; v_gene: TRBV11-3; abundance: NA; CDR3aa: CASSLGPGRETQYF; CDR3nt: TGTGCCAGCAGCTTGGGTCCAGGGAGGGAGACCCAGTACTTC
len: 14; j_gene: TRBJ1-6; d_gene: TRBD1; v_gene: TRBV5-5; abundance: once; CDR3aa: CASSPGQGNSPLHF; CDR3nt: TGTGCCAGCAGCCCGGGACAGGGTAATTCACCCCTCCACTTT
len: 16; j_gene: TRBJ1-3; d_gene: TRBD1; v_gene: TRBV7-9; abundance: NA; CDR3aa: CASSLAGQGIGNTIYF; CDR3nt: TGTGCCAGCAGCTTAGCTGGACAGGGGATAGGAAACACCATATATTTT
len: 15; j_gene: TRBJ1-5; d_gene: NA; v_gene: TRBV10-2; abundance: NA; CDR3aa: CASREGDYSNQPQHF; CDR3nt: TGCGCCAGCAGGGAGGGGGATTATAGCAATCAGCCCCAGCATTTT
len: 17; j_gene: TRBJ1-2; d_gene: NA; v_gene: TRBV19; abundance: once; CDR3aa: CASSISHASVSAYGYTF; CDR3nt: TGTGCCAGTAGTATAAGTCACGCGTCAGTATCCGCCTATGGCTACACCTTC
len: 13; j_gene: TRBJ2-7; d_gene: NA; v_gene: TRBV5-3; abundance: once; CDR3aa: CASSFPGAYEQYF; CDR3nt: TGTGCCAGCAGCTTCCCGGGGGCCTACGAGCAGTACTTC
len: 11; j_gene: TRBJ2-1; d_gene: TRBD1; v_gene: TRBV29-1; abundance: once; CDR3aa: CSVLTGSEQFF; CDR3nt: TGCAGCGTTTTGACAGGGAGTGAGCAGTTCTTC